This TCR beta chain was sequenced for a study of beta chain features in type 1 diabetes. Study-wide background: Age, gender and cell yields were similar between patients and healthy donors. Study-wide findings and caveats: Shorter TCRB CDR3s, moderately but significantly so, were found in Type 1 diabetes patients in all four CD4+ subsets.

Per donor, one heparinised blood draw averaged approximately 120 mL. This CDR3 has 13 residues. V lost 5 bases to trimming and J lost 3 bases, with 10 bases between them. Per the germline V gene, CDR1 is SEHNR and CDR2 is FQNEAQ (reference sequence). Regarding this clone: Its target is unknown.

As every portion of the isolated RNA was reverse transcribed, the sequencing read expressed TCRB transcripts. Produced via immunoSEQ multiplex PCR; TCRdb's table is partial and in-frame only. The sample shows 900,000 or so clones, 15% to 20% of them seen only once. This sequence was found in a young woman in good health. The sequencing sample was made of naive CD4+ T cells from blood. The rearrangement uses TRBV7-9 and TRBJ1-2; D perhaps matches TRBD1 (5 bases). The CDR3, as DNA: TGTGCCAGCAGCCACAGGTCTTACTATGGCTACACCTTC. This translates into CASSHRSYYGYTF.